This record concerns one T cell receptor beta chain sequence. Its cognate antigen is unknown. The repertoire was sequenced with immunoSEQ multiplex PCR; TCRdb's copy has only in-frame clones and lacks some. There are some 110,000 clones in the sample; roughly nine tenths occur only once, and roughly 0.24% lies in the top ten. The sample originates from a study of graft-versus-host responses after intestinal transplantation. The study, taken as a whole, reports: Recipient marrow showed GvH clones, some seen first in ileum or blood.

Sequencing used unstimulated CD4+ T cells sorted from spleen or lymph node cells, obtained before transplant. The TCR originated in a human donor who was the organ donor for an intestinal transplant.

The CDR3 is CASSLLAGTDTQYF. Written as DNA, the CDR3 is TGTGCCAGCAGTTTACTAGCGGGCACAGATACGCAGTATTTT. The chain is built from TRBV27 and TRBJ2-3, with 7 positions matching TRBD2. Trimming removed 2 bases from V and 1 base from J; junction bases left unmatched: 0. This CDR3 region has 14 residues. Germline values: CDR1 MNHEY, CDR2 SMNVEV (reference sequence).